This entry features one T cell receptor (beta chain) sequence. The antigen remains unidentified. The sample originates from a study of PD-1 blockade in classical Hodgkin lymphoma. Some clones are missing from TCRdb's copy, which holds only in-frame ones; the method was immunoSEQ multiplex PCR. Here the sample spans around 90,000 clones, over 75% being singletons. Study results and caveats: Those patients who began receiving nivolumab less than 1 year after ASCT had lower diversity, and they were excluded.

The time point denotes: cycle 4 day 1 (C4D1), after less than seven weeks of nivolumab. Relapses following autologous stem cell transplantation were seen in all patients, with brentuximab vedotin exposure varying. Each best response was a complete response, a partial response or progressive disease. J was trimmed by 2 bases and V by 4 bases; bases with no gene match: 7. The CDR3 totals 15 residues. From germline, CDR1 is MNHNS and CDR2 SASEGT. The chain combines TRBV6-1 with TRBJ2-5; 7 bases align to TRBD2. Sequenced material: peripheral blood mononuclear cells (PBMCs), taken before the fourth cycle of nivolumab. The source of this sequence is a human donor with classical Hodgkin lymphoma. The CDR3 spells CASSGSWGGQETQYF. CDR3 coding DNA: TGTGCCAGCAGTGGATCGTGGGGGGGGCAAGAGACCCAGTACTTC.